The 21 T cell receptor beta chains below all came from one sample that was sequenced in a study of brain T cells in children with intractable seizures. Profiled with immunoSEQ multiplex PCR; TCRdb holds only in-frame clones, not every one. The data hold 300,000 to 400,000 clones, with nearly 95% observed a single time. The time point is: blood from clinic visit 5 months post-surgery; TSC patient then seizure free. Sequenced here: peripheral blood, sampled approximately 5 months after surgery. Receptor source: a boy younger than two with tuberous sclerosis and intractable seizures.

The chain recombines TRBV18 with TRBJ2-1, with D tentatively TRBD1 or TRBD2 (5 bases each). Germline V gene lookup returns CDR1 KGHSH and CDR2 LQKENI. V lost 3 bases to trimming and J lost 0 bases, with 12 bases between them. The CDR3 loop spans 16 amino acids. The CDR3 region is CASSPRGSSSYNEQFF. The CDR3 nucleotides are TGTGCCAGCTCACCGAGGGGCAGCAGCTCCTACAATGAGCAGTTCTTC.

The chain has TRBV13 and TRBJ1-4; D is perhaps TRBD1 (6 bases). Germline CDR1 reads PRHDT; CDR2 reads FYEKMQ (reference sequence). V was cut by 0 bases and J by 11 bases, with 16 bases left in between. The CDR3 contains 15 residues. The DNA for the CDR3 is TGTGCCAGCAGCTTAGGGACAGGTTCGAGGCTTAAACTGTTTTTT. The encoded protein is CASSLGTGSRLKLFF.

The DNA of the CDR3 is TGCGCCAGCAGCCCCGGGGTTGTAGTGGTTTGGGGGAGGGGCGCGAACACTGAAGCTTTCTTT. Its protein product is CASSPGVVVVWGRGANTEAFF. This rearrangement joins TRBV5-1 to TRBJ1-1; D is possibly TRBD1 (5 bases). The CDR3 is 21 amino acids. V lost 4 bases, J lost 1 base, and 32 bases lay in between. Germline V gene data show CDR1 as SGHRS and CDR2 as YFSETQ.

The rearrangement joins TRBV2 to TRBJ1-2; tentative D call: TRBD1 (5 bases). From germline, CDR1 is SNHLY and CDR2 FYNNEI. The CDR3 runs 16 residues. The V end lost 10 bases, the J end lost 0 bases, and 21 bases lay between the germline ends. The CDR3 loop reads CATFYPQGGPNYGYTF. DNA for the CDR3: TGTGCCACCTTTTATCCCCAGGGAGGACCTAACTATGGCTACACCTTC.

The CDR3 spells CAISEYKLGRSSYNEQFF. For the CDR3, the DNA is TGTGCCATCAGTGAGTACAAGCTCGGGAGGAGCTCCTACAATGAGCAGTTCTTC. The chain is built from TRBV10-3 and TRBJ2-1; 7 bases agree with TRBD2. V dropped 1 base and J dropped 0; count of bases not matched to a gene: 9. The CDR3 extends over 18 amino acids. Germline V gives CDR1 ENHRY, CDR2 SYGVKD.

This chain links TRBV30 with TRBJ2-7; 7 bases match TRBD2. Germline V CDR1 and CDR2: GTSNPN, SVGIG (reference sequence). The CDR3 runs to 13 residues. The V and J ends lost 2 bases and 2 bases, in that order; junction bases with no gene match: 3. CDR3 in amino acids: CAWSSGLTYEQYF. The CDR3 nucleotides read TGTGCCTGGAGTTCGGGACTAACCTACGAGCAGTACTTC. Together with reference TRBV30 and TRBJ2-7, the CDR3 gives the full variable domain: SQTIHQWPATLVQPVGSPLSLECTVEGTSNPNLYWYRQAAGRGLQLLFYSVGIGQISSEVPQNLSASRPQDRQFILSSKKLLLSDSGFYLCAWSSGLTYEQYFGPGTRLTVT.

The chain combines TRBV6-1 with TRBJ1-4; D unclear. The CDR3 totals 15 residues. The V end was cut by 3 bases, the J end by 4 bases, with 12 bases between. In germline, CDR1 is MNHNS, CDR2 SASEGT. The CDR3 DNA follows: TGTGCCAGCAGTGATAGTGTACGGCATAATGAAAAACTGTTTTTT. It codes for CASSDSVRHNEKLFF.

This chain connects TRBV7-3 to TRBJ1-2, with D maybe TRBD1 (6 bases). The CDR3 has 13 residues. Germline V lookup: CDR1 SGHTA, CDR2 FQGTGA. Between the trimmed V and J ends, which lost 6 bases and 8 bases, there was a span of 16 bases. The CDR3 sequence is CASSTTGGLGYTF. The CDR3 nucleotides read TGTGCCAGCAGTACTACTGGGGGGCTCGGCTACACCTTC.

V usage is TRBV4-2 and J usage is TRBJ2-3; D is tentatively TRBD1 or TRBD2 (6 bases each). CDR1 is LGHNA and CDR2 is YNFKEQ in the germline V gene. The ends were cut back, 0 bases at V and 0 bases at J, with 16 bases in the middle. The CDR3 is made up of 18 amino acids. The CDR3 is CASSQDVWGASSTDTQYF. Written as DNA, the CDR3 is TGTGCCAGCAGCCAAGATGTGTGGGGGGCATCTAGCACAGATACGCAGTATTTT.

V is TRBV6-2 or TRBV6-3 and J is TRBJ2-2, with TRBD2 identical over 8 bases. The V and J ends lost 6 bases and 0 bases, in that order; junction bases with no gene match: 3. This CDR3 is 15 amino acids long. Germline values: CDR1 MNHEY, CDR2 SVGEGT. The CDR3 DNA reads as TGTGCCAGCAGCCTCGGGGGGGCGAACACCGGGGAGCTGTTTTTT. This translates into CASSLGGANTGELFF.

This clone was counted a few times. CDR3: CASSRQGNSPLHF. Here the CDR3 DNA reads TGTGCCAGCAGCCGACAGGGTAATTCACCCCTCCACTTT. The rearrangement joins TRBV7-6 to TRBJ1-6; 7 positions match TRBD1. CDR1 and CDR2 (germline): SGHVS, FNYEAQ. CDR3 length equals 13 residues. The V segment lost 5 bases and the J segment 6 bases; nucleotides outside the gene matches: 1.

The chain is built from TRBV5-1 and TRBJ1-1; 9 nucleotides line up with TRBD1. The germline CDR1 and CDR2 sequences are SGHRS and YFSETQ. Unmatched junction bases numbered 10, after V lost 4 bases and J lost 3 bases. CDR3 length equals 16 residues. Written as DNA, the CDR3 is TGCGCCAGCAGCCTAACAGGGACAGGGCGGGACACTGAAGCTTTCTTT. Encoded protein: CASSLTGTGRDTEAFF.

This chain links TRBV24-1 with TRBJ2-1, with TRBD2 identical over 11 bases. Per germline, CDR1 KGHDR and CDR2 SFDVKD. V gave up 2 bases and J gave up 2 bases; unmatched junction bases: 4. CDR3 length: 17 amino acids. The CDR3 loop is CATSDSTSGAPYNEQFF. For the CDR3, the DNA is TGTGCCACCAGTGATTCGACTAGCGGGGCCCCCTACAATGAGCAGTTCTTC.

The chain links TRBV27 to TRBJ2-7; the D gene is possibly TRBD1 (7 bases). Trimming took off 3 bases at V and 5 bases at J, with 17 bases between the two ends. The CDR3 has 15 amino acids. Germline V gene data show CDR1 as MNHEY and CDR2 as SMNVEV (reference sequence). The CDR3 protein is CASSFQGGPLHEQYF. CDR3 DNA: TGTGCCAGCAGTTTTCAGGGGGGCCCCCTCCACGAGCAGTACTTC.

This rearrangement joins TRBV29-1 to TRBJ1-1, with TRBD1 matching over 8 bases. V gave up 7 bases and J gave up 3 bases; unmatched junction bases: 7. Germline CDR1 reads SQVTM; CDR2 reads ANQGSEA. The CDR3 is 13 residues long. The CDR3 sequence is CSANRGGYTEAFF. The CDR3 coding sequence is TGCAGCGCCAACAGGGGGGGGTACACTGAAGCTTTCTTT.

DNA for the CDR3: TGTGCCAGTAGTATTGGAGGACTAGAGCAGTACTTC. It codes for CASSIGGLEQYF. The chain has TRBV19 and TRBJ2-7, with D perhaps matching TRBD2 (6 bases). Per the germline V gene, CDR1 is LNHDA and CDR2 is SQIVND (reference sequence). Between the trimmed V and J ends, which lost 3 bases and 7 bases, there was a span of 10 bases. This CDR3 comprises 12 residues. Variable domain in full (rest from reference TRBV19 and TRBJ2-7): DGGITQSPKYLFRKEGQNVTLSCEQNLNHDAMYWYRQDPGQGLRLIYYSQIVNDFQKGDIAEGYSVSREKKESFPLTVTSAQKNPTAFYLCASSIGGLEQYFGPGTRLTVT.

The chain recombines TRBV2 with TRBJ2-3; possibly TRBD1 or TRBD2 for D (5 bases each). With 6 bases removed from V and 0 bases from J, the gap between germline ends came to 16 bases. CDR1 SNHLY and CDR2 FYNNEI come from the germline V gene. The CDR3 is 16 residues long. CDR3 protein: CASSEYPGLSTDTQYF. In DNA form, the CDR3 reads TGTGCCAGCAGCGAATACCCGGGGCTGAGCACAGATACGCAGTATTTT. The variable domain in full, completed from reference TRBV2 and TRBJ2-3, reads EPEVTQTPSHQVTQMGQEVILRCVPISNHLYFYWYRQILGQKVEFLVSFYNNEISEKSEIFDDQFSVERPDGSNFTLKIRSTKLEDSAMYFCASSEYPGLSTDTQYFGPGTRLTVL.

The genes are TRBV7-6 and TRBJ2-7, with 7 bases fitting TRBD1. CDR1 SGHVS and CDR2 FNYEAQ come from the germline V gene. The ends lost 5 bases at V and 2 bases at J; junction bases unmatched: 9. The CDR3 sequence is 15 residues long. Here the CDR3 DNA reads TGTGCCAGCAGCCGGGAACAGGGGTCGCCCTACGAGCAGTACTTC. This translates into CASSREQGSPYEQYF.

The chain is built from TRBV24-1 and TRBJ1-4, with TRBD1 as a possible D gene (5 bases). The CDR3 is made up of 14 amino acids. Per germline, CDR1 KGHDR and CDR2 SFDVKD. V lost 3 bases, J lost 8 bases, and 12 bases lay in between. The CDR3 sequence is CATSDDGAMEKLFF. The CDR3 DNA reads TGTGCCACCAGTGATGATGGGGCTATGGAAAAACTGTTTTTT.

The rearrangement links TRBV6-6 to TRBJ1-3; 11 positions match TRBD1. With V trimmed by 5 bases and J by 8 bases, 2 bases remained unmatched. The CDR3 is made up of 13 amino acids. The germline gives CDR1 MNHNY, CDR2 SVGAGI (reference sequence). DNA for the CDR3: TGTGCCAGCAGTAGGGACAGGGGGGACACCATATATTTT. It codes for CASSRDRGDTIYF.

This clone came up once. The chain recombines TRBV3-1 (or the pseudogene TRBV3-2) with TRBJ2-2; 7 nucleotides align to TRBD2. Losses at the gene ends were 3 bases for V and 0 bases for J; bases not matched to a gene: 4. Germline CDR1 and CDR2: LGHDT and YNNKEL (reference sequence). The CDR3 spans 16 residues. Here the CDR3 reads CASSHLRGANTGELFF. The CDR3 DNA is TGTGCCAGCAGCCACCTCCGGGGGGCGAACACCGGGGAGCTGTTTTTT.